This TCR beta chain appears in the sequencing data of a study of T-cell reconstitution after alpha-beta-depleted transplantation in children. For TCRbeta, the library was prepared with unique molecular identifiers. MiXCR, applied by TCRdb to the PCR reads, yields one record per CDR3 protein. This table holds about 230,000 distinct CDR3 sequences, about 12% found once. Germline assignment: CDR1 MRHNA and CDR2 SNTAGT. The CDR3 is 15 amino acids. Trimming removed 8 bases from V and 7 bases from J; junction bases left unmatched: 8. This clonotype was found a few times. The sample in question was PBMCs from the stem cell graft donor, obtained from the stem cell graft. The gene calls are TRBV6-4 and TRBJ2-1; 13 positions agree with TRBD2. This receptor was obtained from a human donor who donated a stem cell graft to a child with acute lymphoblastic leukemia. The CDR3 is CASGRTSGRGNEQFF. For the CDR3, the DNA is TGTGCCAGCGGTCGAACTAGCGGGAGGGGAAATGAGCAGTTCTTC.